These T cell receptor beta chains were read from a single sample in a study of cytomegalovirus exposure and HLA in healthy donors. TCRdb's copy holds only in-frame clones and misses some; the assay was immunoSEQ multiplex PCR. The repertoire consists of about 190,000 clones, with more than 70% occurring once and the leading ten covering about 5%. The sample was PBMCs. The origin of the receptors is a young man in good health and CMV-seropositive. CDR3s include the opening cysteine and the closing phenylalanine or tryptophan. The order of the fields is D gene, J gene, CDR3 length, clone size, V gene, CDR3 DNA, CDR3 protein. D genes are given only for firm matches. Clone size appears in some rows only: once, few, many, or a class for an expanded clone.

D gene: TRBD2; J gene: TRBJ2-3; CDR3 length: 17; clone size: NA; V gene: TRBV9; CDR3 DNA: TGTGCCAGCAGCGTAGCCCTAGCGGGGAGCAACACAGATACGCAGTATTTT; CDR3 protein: CASSVALAGSNTDTQYF
D gene: NA; J gene: TRBJ2-3; CDR3 length: 15; clone size: NA; V gene: TRBV27; CDR3 DNA: TGTGCCAGCAGTTTGGACACCCCGAGGTCGGATACGCAGTATTTT; CDR3 protein: CASSLDTPRSDTQYF
D gene: TRBD1; J gene: TRBJ2-3; CDR3 length: 14; clone size: NA; V gene: TRBV11-2; CDR3 DNA: TGTGCCAGCAGCTTTAGACAGGGAGCAGATGCGCAGTATTTT; CDR3 protein: CASSFRQGADAQYF
D gene: TRBD1; J gene: TRBJ1-1; CDR3 length: 14; clone size: few; V gene: TRBV11-2; CDR3 DNA: TGTGCCAGCAGCTGGGGACAGGGGAACACTGAAGCTTTCTTT; CDR3 protein: CASSWGQGNTEAFF
D gene: NA; J gene: TRBJ1-1; CDR3 length: 17; clone size: NA; V gene: TRBV7-2; CDR3 DNA: TGTGCCAGCAGCTTAGGGCCCTTTTTGAGGCGCGACACTGAAGCTTTCTTT; CDR3 protein: CASSLGPFLRRDTEAFF
D gene: TRBD1; J gene: TRBJ2-2; CDR3 length: 15; clone size: once; V gene: TRBV9; CDR3 DNA: TGTGCCAGCACCGTGGGGGACAGGGTAACCGGGGAGCTGTTTTTT; CDR3 protein: CASTVGDRVTGELFF
D gene: NA; J gene: TRBJ2-5; CDR3 length: 14; clone size: NA; V gene: TRBV28; CDR3 DNA: TGTGCCAGCTCGCACGGAACCCCGACTCAAACCCAGTACTTC; CDR3 protein: CASSHGTPTQTQYF
D gene: TRBD2; J gene: TRBJ2-7; CDR3 length: 18; clone size: NA; V gene: TRBV12-5; CDR3 DNA: TGTGCTAGTGGTTGGGCGGGAATCGGGACTAGCGGACCCTACGAGCAGTACTTC; CDR3 protein: CASGWAGIGTSGPYEQYF
D gene: NA; J gene: TRBJ2-1; CDR3 length: 11; clone size: NA; V gene: TRBV7-9; CDR3 DNA: TGTGCCAGCACCCAATCCAATGAGCAGTTCTTC; CDR3 protein: CASTQSNEQFF
D gene: TRBD2; J gene: TRBJ2-1; CDR3 length: 14; clone size: NA; V gene: TRBV6-6; CDR3 DNA: TGTGCCAGCAGTCCCGGGACTAACTACAATGAGCAGTTCTTC; CDR3 protein: CASSPGTNYNEQFF
D gene: TRBD1; J gene: TRBJ2-3; CDR3 length: 18; clone size: NA; V gene: TRBV28; CDR3 DNA: TGTGCCAGCAGTTCGGGACAGGCGTATCAATTGAGGACAGATACGCAGTATTTT; CDR3 protein: CASSSGQAYQLRTDTQYF
D gene: NA; J gene: TRBJ2-1; CDR3 length: 14; clone size: NA; V gene: TRBV6-5; CDR3 DNA: TGTGCCAGCAGTTACTCGAGTCCGCGGGGTGAGCAGTTCTTC; CDR3 protein: CASSYSSPRGEQFF
D gene: NA; J gene: TRBJ2-7; CDR3 length: 15; clone size: few; V gene: TRBV7-9; CDR3 DNA: TGTGCCAGCAGCTTAGTGGGCTTCGGGGCCTACGAGCAGTACTTC; CDR3 protein: CASSLVGFGAYEQYF
D gene: TRBD1; J gene: TRBJ1-1; CDR3 length: 15; clone size: once; V gene: TRBV5-1; CDR3 DNA: TGCGCCAGCAGCCGGATTCCAGGGGGATACACTGAAGCTTTCTTT; CDR3 protein: CASSRIPGGYTEAFF
D gene: NA; J gene: TRBJ1-1; CDR3 length: 14; clone size: NA; V gene: TRBV30; CDR3 DNA: TGTGCCTGGAGTTCGGACAGAATGAACACTGAAGCTTTCTTT; CDR3 protein: CAWSSDRMNTEAFF
D gene: TRBD1; J gene: TRBJ2-2; CDR3 length: 16; clone size: NA; V gene: TRBV5-1; CDR3 DNA: TGCGCCAGCAGCTTGGGGGGGACAGTGAACACCGGGGAGCTGTTTTTT; CDR3 protein: CASSLGGTVNTGELFF
D gene: NA; J gene: TRBJ2-7; CDR3 length: 14; clone size: NA; V gene: TRBV2; CDR3 DNA: TGTGCCAGCAGTGAAAGGGGCGCTACCTACGAGCAGTACTTC; CDR3 protein: CASSERGATYEQYF
D gene: TRBD2; J gene: TRBJ2-7; CDR3 length: 19; clone size: NA; V gene: TRBV7-2; CDR3 DNA: TGTGCCAGCAGCTTCGGACTAGCGGGGGGGCCCCGGGGGCCCTACGAGCAGTACTTC; CDR3 protein: CASSFGLAGGPRGPYEQYF
D gene: TRBD2; J gene: TRBJ2-2; CDR3 length: 15; clone size: NA; V gene: TRBV11-2; CDR3 DNA: TGTGCCAGCAGCTCCAGCGGGAGTCTGATCGGGGAGCTGTTTTTT; CDR3 protein: CASSSSGSLIGELFF
D gene: TRBD1; J gene: TRBJ2-7; CDR3 length: 15; clone size: few; V gene: TRBV7-2; CDR3 DNA: TGTGCCAGCAGCTCACCGGGACAGGGGCGCTACGAGCAGTACTTC; CDR3 protein: CASSSPGQGRYEQYF
D gene: NA; J gene: TRBJ2-1; CDR3 length: 14; clone size: NA; V gene: TRBV7-3; CDR3 DNA: TGTGCCAGCAGCTTATTCGTAGGCCGGGATGAGCAGTTCTTC; CDR3 protein: CASSLFVGRDEQFF
D gene: TRBD1; J gene: TRBJ2-1; CDR3 length: 14; clone size: NA; V gene: TRBV30; CDR3 DNA: TGTGCCTGGATCAGGGGGCTACCCTACAATGAGCAGTTCTTC; CDR3 protein: CAWIRGLPYNEQFF
D gene: NA; J gene: TRBJ1-5; CDR3 length: 16; clone size: NA; V gene: TRBV4-1; CDR3 DNA: TGCGCCAGCAGCCTCATTCCTGTTAGTAGCAATCAGCCCCAGCATTTT; CDR3 protein: CASSLIPVSSNQPQHF
D gene: TRBD2; J gene: TRBJ2-7; CDR3 length: 15; clone size: NA; V gene: TRBV30; CDR3 DNA: TGTGCCTGGAGTGTACGAGGCGGGGGGGCGTACGAGCAGTACTTC; CDR3 protein: CAWSVRGGGAYEQYF
D gene: NA; J gene: TRBJ1-2; CDR3 length: 13; clone size: few; V gene: TRBV27; CDR3 DNA: TGTGCCAGCAGCCCGACGGGTAACTATGGCTACACCTTC; CDR3 protein: CASSPTGNYGYTF
D gene: TRBD2; J gene: TRBJ2-1; CDR3 length: 19; clone size: NA; V gene: TRBV4-3; CDR3 DNA: TGCGCCAGCAGCCAAGGTGATCCTAGCGGGCCAAGCTCCTACAATGAGCAGTTCTTC; CDR3 protein: CASSQGDPSGPSSYNEQFF
D gene: NA; J gene: TRBJ2-3; CDR3 length: 15; clone size: NA; V gene: TRBV25-1; CDR3 DNA: TGTGCCAGCAGTGAATCTTCTCGGTTCACAGATACGCAGTATTTT; CDR3 protein: CASSESSRFTDTQYF
D gene: NA; J gene: TRBJ2-5; CDR3 length: 16; clone size: once; V gene: TRBV4-2; CDR3 DNA: TGTGCCAGCAGCCAAGAGTGGCAGGGCAGGTACGAGACCCAGTACTTC; CDR3 protein: CASSQEWQGRYETQYF
D gene: NA; J gene: TRBJ1-1; CDR3 length: 14; clone size: NA; V gene: TRBV13; CDR3 DNA: TGTGCCAGCAGCTTACGACAGCTGAACACTGAAGCTTTCTTT; CDR3 protein: CASSLRQLNTEAFF
D gene: TRBD1; J gene: TRBJ1-2; CDR3 length: 14; clone size: NA; V gene: TRBV7-2; CDR3 DNA: TGTGCCAGCAGCGTGGAGGGGGCGTCGTGTGGCTACACCTTC; CDR3 protein: CASSVEGASCGYTF
D gene: NA; J gene: TRBJ1-5; CDR3 length: 12; clone size: NA; V gene: TRBV7-9; CDR3 DNA: TGTGCCAGCAGTCCCGGAGGTCAGCCCCAGCATTTT; CDR3 protein: CASSPGGQPQHF
D gene: TRBD1; J gene: TRBJ2-7; CDR3 length: 13; clone size: once; V gene: TRBV25-1; CDR3 DNA: TGTGCCAGCAGCAGACAGGGTGCCTACGAGCAGTACTTC; CDR3 protein: CASSRQGAYEQYF
D gene: NA; J gene: TRBJ1-1; CDR3 length: 15; clone size: NA; V gene: TRBV10-3; CDR3 DNA: TGTGCCATCAGTGAGATGCGGGCGAGGACCACTGAAGCTTTCTTT; CDR3 protein: CAISEMRARTTEAFF
D gene: TRBD1; J gene: TRBJ2-3; CDR3 length: 16; clone size: NA; V gene: TRBV30; CDR3 DNA: TGTGCCTGGAGTCGGGGAACAGGGGGATTCACAGATACGCAGTATTTT; CDR3 protein: CAWSRGTGGFTDTQYF
D gene: NA; J gene: TRBJ1-1; CDR3 length: 12; clone size: once; V gene: TRBV5-6; CDR3 DNA: TGTGCCAGCAGCTTGGGAAGAGCTGAAGCTTTCTTT; CDR3 protein: CASSLGRAEAFF
D gene: TRBD2; J gene: TRBJ2-7; CDR3 length: 15; clone size: NA; V gene: TRBV7-2; CDR3 DNA: TGTGCCAGCACCTATGGACTAGCGGTGGGGTACGAGCAGTACTTC; CDR3 protein: CASTYGLAVGYEQYF
D gene: NA; J gene: TRBJ1-1; CDR3 length: 12; clone size: few; V gene: TRBV15; CDR3 DNA: TGTGCCACCGGGCGGGGGGATACTGAAGCTTTCTTT; CDR3 protein: CATGRGDTEAFF
D gene: NA; J gene: TRBJ1-1; CDR3 length: 17; clone size: NA; V gene: TRBV7-9; CDR3 DNA: TGTGCCAGCAGCTTATTACAGGGAACTATAGTGAACACTGAAGCTTTCTTT; CDR3 protein: CASSLLQGTIVNTEAFF
D gene: NA; J gene: TRBJ2-1; CDR3 length: 13; clone size: NA; V gene: TRBV5-1; CDR3 DNA: TGCGCCAGCAGCTTGGTACAGAACCTGGGGCAGTTCTTC; CDR3 protein: CASSLVQNLGQFF
D gene: TRBD2; J gene: TRBJ2-7; CDR3 length: 14; clone size: NA; V gene: TRBV30; CDR3 DNA: TGTGCCTGGGGGCCCGGGACTAGAATCTCCGAGCAGTACTTC; CDR3 protein: CAWGPGTRISEQYF
D gene: NA; J gene: TRBJ1-4; CDR3 length: 13; clone size: NA; V gene: TRBV15; CDR3 DNA: TGTGCCACCAGCAGAGGTGAGGGTTCGGAACTGTTTTTT; CDR3 protein: CATSRGEGSELFF
D gene: TRBD1; J gene: TRBJ2-7; CDR3 length: 16; clone size: NA; V gene: TRBV28; CDR3 DNA: TGTGCCAGCAGTTTTCAGACAGGGATCGTCACCTACGAGCAGTACTTC; CDR3 protein: CASSFQTGIVTYEQYF
D gene: TRBD2; J gene: TRBJ2-5; CDR3 length: 13; clone size: NA; V gene: TRBV6-5; CDR3 DNA: TGTGCCAGCAGGGAGCGGGAGCAAGAGACCCAGTACTTC; CDR3 protein: CASREREQETQYF
D gene: TRBD1; J gene: TRBJ2-3; CDR3 length: 18; clone size: NA; V gene: TRBV5-4; CDR3 DNA: TGTGCCAGCAGGGGTCGGGCCAACAGGGGCGCCGTAACAGATACGCAGTATTTT; CDR3 protein: CASRGRANRGAVTDTQYF
D gene: TRBD1; J gene: TRBJ1-4; CDR3 length: 15; clone size: NA; V gene: TRBV7-9; CDR3 DNA: TGTGCCAGCAGCTCCTACACAGGGGGAGGTGAAAAACTGTTTTTT; CDR3 protein: CASSSYTGGGEKLFF
D gene: TRBD2; J gene: TRBJ2-2; CDR3 length: 16; clone size: NA; V gene: TRBV11-2; CDR3 DNA: TGTGCCAGCGGGCCGGGACTAGCGGGGAAAACCGGGGAGCTGTTTTTT; CDR3 protein: CASGPGLAGKTGELFF
D gene: TRBD1; J gene: TRBJ2-7; CDR3 length: 14; clone size: NA; V gene: TRBV10-3; CDR3 DNA: TGTGCCAGCTTACCGGGACAGGGCTCCTACGAGCAGTACTTC; CDR3 protein: CASLPGQGSYEQYF
D gene: TRBD1; J gene: TRBJ2-7; CDR3 length: 15; clone size: once; V gene: TRBV6-5; CDR3 DNA: TGTGCCAGCAGTTACGCAGGACAGGGGGCCTACGAGCAGTACTTC; CDR3 protein: CASSYAGQGAYEQYF
D gene: NA; J gene: TRBJ2-7; CDR3 length: 14; clone size: NA; V gene: TRBV28; CDR3 DNA: TGTGCCAGCAGTTTAAGGACAGCAACCTACGAGCAGTACTTC; CDR3 protein: CASSLRTATYEQYF
D gene: TRBD1; J gene: TRBJ2-3; CDR3 length: 17; clone size: NA; V gene: TRBV10-3; CDR3 DNA: TGTGCCATCAGTGGTGGGACAGGGGACGGTAGCACAGATACGCAGTATTTT; CDR3 protein: CAISGGTGDGSTDTQYF
D gene: TRBD1; J gene: TRBJ1-6; CDR3 length: 16; clone size: NA; V gene: TRBV4-3; CDR3 DNA: TGCGCCAGCAGCCAAGATCTCACAGGGGGTGGATCACCCCTCCACTTT; CDR3 protein: CASSQDLTGGGSPLHF
D gene: TRBD2; J gene: TRBJ2-3; CDR3 length: 20; clone size: NA; V gene: TRBV5-4; CDR3 DNA: TGTGCCAGCAGCTCCGCCCCCGGGACTAGCGGCGCCACTAGCACAGATACGCAGTATTTT; CDR3 protein: CASSSAPGTSGATSTDTQYF
D gene: TRBD1; J gene: TRBJ2-7; CDR3 length: 16; clone size: NA; V gene: TRBV5-1; CDR3 DNA: TGCGCCAGCAGCTTGGCCGGGACAGGGGGCTCCTACGAGCAGTACTTC; CDR3 protein: CASSLAGTGGSYEQYF
D gene: NA; J gene: TRBJ2-1; CDR3 length: 13; clone size: NA; V gene: TRBV27; CDR3 DNA: TGTGCCAGCAGTTTATTTCGGGAGTATGAGAAGTTCTTC; CDR3 protein: CASSLFREYEKFF
D gene: TRBD1; J gene: TRBJ2-7; CDR3 length: 17; clone size: NA; V gene: TRBV7-9; CDR3 DNA: TGTTCCAGCAGCCGCGGGACAGGGGTTCCAACTTACTACGAGCAGTACTTC; CDR3 protein: CSSSRGTGVPTYYEQYF
D gene: NA; J gene: TRBJ1-4; CDR3 length: 15; clone size: NA; V gene: TRBV6-5; CDR3 DNA: TGTGCCAGCAGTTACTCAGGGACAAGGGTTGGAAAACTGTTTTTT; CDR3 protein: CASSYSGTRVGKLFF
D gene: TRBD1; J gene: TRBJ2-5; CDR3 length: 14; clone size: NA; V gene: TRBV6-5; CDR3 DNA: TGTGCCAGCAGTCAGACAGGGCAGCAAGAGACCCAGTACTTC; CDR3 protein: CASSQTGQQETQYF
D gene: TRBD1; J gene: TRBJ1-3; CDR3 length: 18; clone size: NA; V gene: TRBV7-2; CDR3 DNA: TGTGCCAGCAGCCCCCCGGGACAGGGATCAGGGTCTGGAAACACCATATATTTT; CDR3 protein: CASSPPGQGSGSGNTIYF
D gene: TRBD2; J gene: TRBJ2-1; CDR3 length: 18; clone size: NA; V gene: TRBV30; CDR3 DNA: TGTGCCCGGGGTCGGGGGACTCAAACTAGCGGGACTTTTACTGAGCAGTTCTTC; CDR3 protein: CARGRGTQTSGTFTEQFF
D gene: NA; J gene: TRBJ1-1; CDR3 length: 12; clone size: few; V gene: TRBV30; CDR3 DNA: TGTGCCTGGGGCTTTCCGAACACTGAAGCTTTCTTT; CDR3 protein: CAWGFPNTEAFF